A selection of T cell receptor beta chains follows, all from one sample in a study of blood T cell repertoires in COVID-19. The repertoire was sequenced with immunoSEQ multiplex PCR; TCRdb's copy has only in-frame clones and lacks some. The data show tens of thousands of clones, around 76% seen once. Sequencing was done on a sample of peripheral blood. The receptor source for this set is a human donor in a cohort sampled during active COVID-19. Each CDR3 is given with its conserved first and last residue. Fields, in order: V gene, clone size, J gene, D gene, CDR3 protein, CDR3 DNA. The D gene is left open where the match is weak. Only some rows state a clone size, as once, few, many or a class for expanded clones.

>TRBV7-8|NA|TRBJ2-7|NA
CASSPRGRLSYEQYF
TGTGCCAGCAGCCCTCGGGGGAGACTCTCCTACGAGCAGTACTTC
>TRBV6-4|NA|TRBJ2-7|NA
CASSGPGTPPSHEQYF
TGTGCCAGCAGTGGGCCCGGGACACCTCCCTCCCACGAGCAGTACTTC
>TRBV7-9|NA|TRBJ2-7|NA
CAIRKGDTYEQYF
TGTGCCATCCGAAAAGGGGATACGTACGAGCAGTACTTC
>TRBV30|NA|TRBJ2-7|NA
CAWSVNRLGGEQYF
TGTGCCTGGAGTGTCAACAGGCTGGGAGGCGAGCAGTACTTC
>TRBV18|NA|TRBJ2-7|NA
CASSPRRDGSEQYF
TGTGCCAGCTCACCACGAAGGGACGGGAGCGAGCAGTACTTC
>TRBV15|NA|TRBJ1-2|TRBD1
CATSNPGGYGYTF
TGTGCCACCAGCAACCCAGGGGGCTATGGCTACACCTTC
>TRBV30|NA|TRBJ1-1|NA
CALSGRMNTEAFF
TGTGCCCTAAGCGGGCGCATGAACACTGAAGCTTTCTTT
>TRBV4-1|NA|TRBJ2-7|NA
CASSHLSDSSYEQYF
TGCGCCAGCAGCCACCTATCGGACAGTTCCTACGAGCAGTACTTC
>TRBV6-5|NA|TRBJ1-5|TRBD1
CASSKGQPNQPQHF
TGTGCCAGCAGTAAGGGACAGCCTAATCAGCCCCAGCATTTT
>TRBV7-8|few|TRBJ1-1|NA
CASSLAGANTEAFF
TGTGCCAGCAGCTTAGCGGGGGCTAACACTGAAGCTTTCTTT
>TRBV11-3|NA|TRBJ1-1|NA
CASSLGQTNTEAFF
TGTGCCAGCAGCCTCGGACAAACTAACACTGAAGCTTTCTTT
>TRBV4-2|once|TRBJ2-3|NA
CASSETAISTDTQYF
TGTGCCAGCAGCGAGACAGCTATTAGCACAGATACGCAGTATTTT
>TRBV5-4|NA|TRBJ1-1|NA
CASSLGAGAGTEAFF
TGTGCCAGCAGCTTGGGTGCAGGGGCTGGGACTGAAGCTTTCTTT
>TRBV11-2|NA|TRBJ2-7|NA
CASTRLVRYEQYF
TGTGCCAGCACCCGACTGGTTCGATACGAGCAGTACTTC
>TRBV6-5|once|TRBJ1-5|NA
CASSNIHSNQPQHF
TGTGCCAGCAGCAACATCCATAGCAATCAGCCCCAGCATTTT
>TRBV4-1|once|TRBJ2-7|TRBD2
CASSQDLAGYYEQYF
TGCGCCAGCAGCCAAGATCTAGCGGGGTATTACGAGCAGTACTTC
>TRBV5-5|NA|TRBJ2-2|TRBD1
CASRPMTGHNTGELFF
TGTGCCAGCAGACCTATGACAGGGCACAACACCGGGGAGCTGTTTTTT
>TRBV6-6|few|TRBJ2-7|NA
CASSPGVYEQYF
TGTGCCAGCAGTCCCGGGGTTTACGAGCAGTACTTC
>TRBV11-1|NA|TRBJ2-6|NA
CATPSGANVLTF
TGTGCCACCCCTTCTGGGGCCAACGTCCTGACTTTC
>TRBV9|NA|TRBJ1-2|TRBD1
CASSVAGGQGAYGYTF
TGTGCCAGCAGCGTAGCTGGGGGACAGGGGGCATATGGCTACACCTTC
>TRBV3-1/TRBV3-2|NA|TRBJ1-6|NA
CASSQQLASPLHF
TGTGCCAGCAGCCAACAACTTGCCTCACCCCTCCACTTT
>TRBV3-1/TRBV3-2|few|TRBJ1-6|NA
CASSQGREGRHSPLHF
TGTGCCAGCAGCCAAGGTAGGGAGGGGCGACATTCACCCCTCCACTTT
>TRBV21-1|NA|TRBJ1-6|NA
CASILTAINSPLHF
TGTGCCAGCATTCTAACAGCTATCAATTCACCCCTCCACTTT
>TRBV13|NA|TRBJ1-2|NA
CASRVWRLGEYGYTF
TGTGCCAGTCGAGTATGGAGGTTGGGAGAATATGGCTACACCTTC
>TRBV4-1|few|TRBJ1-5|NA
CASSQDDRPNQPQHF
TGCGCCAGCAGCCAAGATGACAGGCCCAATCAGCCCCAGCATTTT
>TRBV3-1/TRBV3-2|NA|TRBJ1-1|TRBD1
CASSLTGEPTEAFF
TGTGCCAGCAGCCTCACAGGGGAACCCACTGAAGCTTTCTTT
>TRBV4-1|few|TRBJ2-7|NA
CASSLGDTYEQYF
TGCGCCAGCAGCCTGGGGGACACCTACGAGCAGTACTTC
>TRBV12-3/TRBV12-4|NA|TRBJ2-5|TRBD1
CASNQGAGETQYF
TGTGCCAGCAATCAGGGGGCAGGCGAGACCCAGTACTTC
>TRBV9|NA|TRBJ2-6|NA
CASSQSGANVLTF
TGTGCCAGCAGCCAATCTGGGGCCAACGTCCTGACTTTC
>TRBV5-1|NA|TRBJ2-1|NA
CASSSEGPARYNEQFF
TGCGCCAGCAGTTCGGAGGGGCCGGCCAGATACAATGAGCAGTTCTTC
>TRBV5-6|NA|TRBJ1-6|NA
CASSGRRGNSPLHF
TGTGCCAGCAGCGGACGTCGGGGGAATTCACCCCTCCACTTT
>TRBV5-1|NA|TRBJ1-2|TRBD1
CASSPGQDLYGYTF
TGCGCCAGCAGCCCTGGACAGGATCTCTATGGCTACACCTTC
>TRBV6-5|once|TRBJ2-7|TRBD2
CASSRSGEDEQYF
TGTGCCAGCAGTCGTAGCGGGGAGGACGAGCAGTACTTC
>TRBV4-1|few|TRBJ1-3|NA
CASSPRTGTSGNTIYF
TGCGCCAGCAGCCCACGGACGGGAACCTCTGGAAACACCATATATTTT
>TRBV6-5|NA|TRBJ1-2|NA
CASSPDRIYGYTF
TGTGCCAGCAGCCCCGACAGGATCTATGGCTACACCTTC